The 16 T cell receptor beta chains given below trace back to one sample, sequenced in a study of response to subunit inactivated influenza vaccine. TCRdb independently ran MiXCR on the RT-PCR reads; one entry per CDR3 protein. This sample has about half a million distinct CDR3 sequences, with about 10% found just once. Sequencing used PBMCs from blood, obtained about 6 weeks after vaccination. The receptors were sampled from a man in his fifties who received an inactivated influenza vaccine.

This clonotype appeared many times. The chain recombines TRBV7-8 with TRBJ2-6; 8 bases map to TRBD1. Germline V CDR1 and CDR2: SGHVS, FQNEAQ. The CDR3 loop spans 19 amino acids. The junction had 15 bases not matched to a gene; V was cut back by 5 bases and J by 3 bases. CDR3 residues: CASSRRQGSWLGGANVLTF. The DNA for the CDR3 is TGTGCCAGCAGCCGTAGACAGGGGTCCTGGTTAGGTGGGGCCAACGTCCTGACTTTC.

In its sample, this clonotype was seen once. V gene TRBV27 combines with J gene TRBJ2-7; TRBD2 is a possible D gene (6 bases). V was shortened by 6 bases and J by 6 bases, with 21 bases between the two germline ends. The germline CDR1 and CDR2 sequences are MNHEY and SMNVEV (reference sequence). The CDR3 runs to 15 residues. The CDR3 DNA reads TGTGCCAGCAGACTGGGTAGGGCCAGGGAGGCCGAGCAGTACTTC. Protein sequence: CASRLGRAREAEQYF.

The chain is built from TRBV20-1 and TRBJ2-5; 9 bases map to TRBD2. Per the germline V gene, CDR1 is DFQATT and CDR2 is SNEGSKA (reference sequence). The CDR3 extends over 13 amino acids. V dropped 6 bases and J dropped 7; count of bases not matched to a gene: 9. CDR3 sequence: CSAGREGPGTQYF. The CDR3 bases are TGCAGTGCGGGGCGGGAGGGCCCTGGGACCCAGTACTTC.

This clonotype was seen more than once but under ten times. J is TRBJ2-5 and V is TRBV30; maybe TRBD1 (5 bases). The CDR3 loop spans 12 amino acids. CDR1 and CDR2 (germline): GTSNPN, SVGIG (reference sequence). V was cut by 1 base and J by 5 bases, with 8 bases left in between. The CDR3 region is CAWSAAGETQYF. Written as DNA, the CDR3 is TGTGCCTGGAGTGCCGCAGGGGAGACCCAGTACTTC.

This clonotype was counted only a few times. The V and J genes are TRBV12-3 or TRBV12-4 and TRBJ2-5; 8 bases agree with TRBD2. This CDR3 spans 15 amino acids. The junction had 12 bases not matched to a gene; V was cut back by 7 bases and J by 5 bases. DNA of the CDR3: TGTGCCAGCACAGGTAGCCCGGGGGGGCCTGAGACCCAGTACTTC. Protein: CASTGSPGGPETQYF.

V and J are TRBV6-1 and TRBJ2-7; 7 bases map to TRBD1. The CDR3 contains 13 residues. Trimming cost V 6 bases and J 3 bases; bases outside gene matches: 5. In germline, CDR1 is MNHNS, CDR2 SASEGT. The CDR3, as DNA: TGTGCCAGCAGCCACCGGGACAGCTACGAGCAGTACTTC. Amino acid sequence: CASSHRDSYEQYF.

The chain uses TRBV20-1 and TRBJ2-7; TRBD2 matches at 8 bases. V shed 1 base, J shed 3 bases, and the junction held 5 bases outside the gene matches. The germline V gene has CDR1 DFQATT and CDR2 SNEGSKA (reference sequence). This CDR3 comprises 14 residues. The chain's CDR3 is CSARGREGGYEQYF. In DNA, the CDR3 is TGCAGTGCTAGAGGCCGGGAGGGGGGCTACGAGCAGTACTTC.

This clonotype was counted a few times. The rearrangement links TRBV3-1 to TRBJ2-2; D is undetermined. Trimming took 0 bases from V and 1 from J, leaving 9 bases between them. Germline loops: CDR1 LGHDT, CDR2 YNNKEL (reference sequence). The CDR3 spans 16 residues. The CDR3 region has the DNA TGTGCCAGCAGCCAAGATCTTAGGGAGAACACCGGGGAGCTGTTTTTT. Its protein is CASSQDLRENTGELFF.

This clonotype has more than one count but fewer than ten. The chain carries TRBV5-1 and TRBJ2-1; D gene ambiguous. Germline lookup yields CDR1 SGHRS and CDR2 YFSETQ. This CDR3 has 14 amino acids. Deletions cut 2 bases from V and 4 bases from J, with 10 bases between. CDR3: CASSLLDGYNEQFF. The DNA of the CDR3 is TGCGCCAGCAGCTTACTCGATGGGTACAATGAGCAGTTCTTC.

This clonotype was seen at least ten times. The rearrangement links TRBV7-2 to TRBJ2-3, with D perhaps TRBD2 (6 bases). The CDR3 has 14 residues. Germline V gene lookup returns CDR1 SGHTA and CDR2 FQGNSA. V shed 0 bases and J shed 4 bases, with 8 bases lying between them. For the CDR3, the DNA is TGTGCCAGCAGCTTAGCCGGGAGTGCAGATACGCAGTATTTT. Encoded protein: CASSLAGSADTQYF. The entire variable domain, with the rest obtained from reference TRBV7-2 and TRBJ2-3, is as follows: GAGVSQSPSNKVTEKGKDVELRCDPISGHTALYWYRQSLGQGLEFLIYFQGNSAPDKSGLPSDRFSAERTGGSVSTLTIQRTQQEDSAVYLCASSLAGSADTQYFGPGTRLTVL.

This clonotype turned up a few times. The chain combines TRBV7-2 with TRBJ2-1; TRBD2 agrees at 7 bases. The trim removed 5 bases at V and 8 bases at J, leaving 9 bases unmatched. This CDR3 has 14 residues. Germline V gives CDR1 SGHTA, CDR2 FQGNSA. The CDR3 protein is CASSESGTNHEQFF. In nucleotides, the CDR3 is TGTGCCAGCAGCGAAAGCGGGACTAACCATGAGCAGTTCTTC.

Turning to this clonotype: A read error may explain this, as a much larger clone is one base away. This chain's CDR3 is CASTQRGNEQFF. The CDR3 DNA reads TGTGCCAGCACCCAACGGGGCAATGAGCAGTTCTTC. The rearrangement joins TRBV7-9 to TRBJ2-1, with D perhaps TRBD2 (5 bases). The CDR3 sequence is 12 residues long. Looked up from germline, CDR1 is SEHNR and CDR2 is FQNEAQ (reference sequence). V shed 7 bases and J shed 6 bases, with 10 bases lying between them.

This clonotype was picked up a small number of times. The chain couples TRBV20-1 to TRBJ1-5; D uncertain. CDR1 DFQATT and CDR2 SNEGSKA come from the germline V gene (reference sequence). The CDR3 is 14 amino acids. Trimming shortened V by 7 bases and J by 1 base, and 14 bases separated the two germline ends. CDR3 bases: TGCAGTGTTAACGGGCTTTCAAGCAATCAGCCCCAGCATTTT. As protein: CSVNGLSSNQPQHF.

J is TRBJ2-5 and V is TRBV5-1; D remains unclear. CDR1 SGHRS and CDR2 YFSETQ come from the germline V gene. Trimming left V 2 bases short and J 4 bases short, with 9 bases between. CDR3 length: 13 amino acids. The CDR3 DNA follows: TGCGCCAGCAGCTTCCCCTCCGGAGAGACCCAGTACTTC. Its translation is CASSFPSGETQYF.

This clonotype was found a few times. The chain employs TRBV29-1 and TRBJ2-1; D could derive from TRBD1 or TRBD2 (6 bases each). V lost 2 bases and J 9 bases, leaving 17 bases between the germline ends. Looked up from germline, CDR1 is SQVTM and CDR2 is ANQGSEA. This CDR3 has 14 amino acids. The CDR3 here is CSVEPGAPAIEQFF. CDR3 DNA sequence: TGCAGCGTTGAACCGGGGGCCCCCGCGATTGAGCAGTTCTTC.

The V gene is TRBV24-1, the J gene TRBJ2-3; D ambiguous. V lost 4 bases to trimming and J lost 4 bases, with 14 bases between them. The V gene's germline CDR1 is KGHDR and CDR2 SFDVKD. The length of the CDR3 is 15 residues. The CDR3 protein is CATSETGKYADTQYF. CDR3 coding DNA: TGTGCCACCAGTGAAACCGGCAAGTACGCAGATACGCAGTATTTT.